In its sample, the clone carrying this TCR beta chain was seen a few times. Its antigen is not identified. TCRdb redid the calling of the 5' RACE reads with MiXCR, one entry per CDR3 protein. The sample consists of roughly 550,000 distinct CDR3 sequences, roughly 20% of them appearing once. These data are taken from a study of T-cell memory formation after mild COVID-19. Overall study findings and caveats: Second-wave clones reaching peak frequency on day 37 lacked confirmed SARS-CoV-2 specificity.

The CDR3 runs to 16 residues. Germline V gives CDR1 MNHNS, CDR2 SASEGT. Trimming cost V 5 bases and J 1 base; bases outside gene matches: 5. The sequencing input was PBMCs or a T cell subset sorted from them (not recorded which). This chain uses TRBV6-1 with TRBJ2-5; 12 bases match TRBD2. This TCR was recovered from an adult woman who had mild COVID-19 (a few samples of this study predate the infection). Cell type and time point are not known. CDR3 sequence reads: CASSRLAGVAQETQYF. CDR3 nucleotide sequence: TGTGCCAGCAGTCGACTAGCGGGGGTTGCCCAAGAGACCCAGTACTTC.